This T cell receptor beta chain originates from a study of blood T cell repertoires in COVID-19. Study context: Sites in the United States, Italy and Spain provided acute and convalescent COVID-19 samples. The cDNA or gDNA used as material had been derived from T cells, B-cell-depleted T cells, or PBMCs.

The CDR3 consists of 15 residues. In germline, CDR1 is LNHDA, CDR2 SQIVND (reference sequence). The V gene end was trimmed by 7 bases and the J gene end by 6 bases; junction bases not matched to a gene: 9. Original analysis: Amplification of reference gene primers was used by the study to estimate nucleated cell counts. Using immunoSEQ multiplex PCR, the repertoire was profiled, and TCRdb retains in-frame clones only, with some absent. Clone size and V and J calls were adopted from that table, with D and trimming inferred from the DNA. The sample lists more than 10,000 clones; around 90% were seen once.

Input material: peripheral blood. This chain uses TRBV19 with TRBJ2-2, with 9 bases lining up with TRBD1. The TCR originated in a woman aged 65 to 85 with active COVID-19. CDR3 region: CASMPGQGGAGELFF. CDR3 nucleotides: TGTGCCAGTATGCCGGGACAGGGTGGCGCCGGGGAGCTGTTTTTT.